The T cell receptor (beta chain) described here comes from a study of cytomegalovirus exposure and HLA in healthy donors (dated by TCRdb to about 2017). For the study in its entirety: According to a later analysis, one platform produced both the 110 or so validation repertoires and the approximately 660 repertoires of the first cohort. The aim of the study was to test whether cataloging public T cell receptors could identify signatures of past pathogen exposure. Besides the first cohort of roughly 700 subjects, a separate validation cohort made up of roughly 120 different subjects was used. The study combined high-throughput TCR immunosequencing, statistical association of individual TCRs with disease status, and machine learning to predict cytomegalovirus infection status. Overall results and qualifications from the work: Cytomegalovirus status was reported to be diagnosed by the classifier with high specificity and sensitivity in both the original and validation cohorts. The validation cohort had no HLA typing available for a later analysis, so co-occurrence within that cohort was assessed over all 120 or so repertoires. A total of 150 to 200 TCR beta chains were listed by the study as associated with cytomegalovirus. Of the cluster scores, approximately 95% were above 0 in a later analysis, which found that TCRs clustered in the first cohort also tended to co-occur in the 120 or so validation repertoires. According to the authors, the approach could potentially be generalized to other disease states and immunological phenotypes. Most TCR sequences were observed very rarely across donors, whereas some public TCRs were present in many individuals. In vitro tests confirmed that a few of the cytomegalovirus-associated TCR beta chains recognize cytomegalovirus antigens.

For this clone: No antigen is known for it. Per-base qualities were not stored, and no clone one base away is much larger.

The donors belonged to the validation cohort of approximately 130 subjects, which was separate from the approximately 680-subject first cohort. The CDR3 sequence holds 15 residues, the cysteine and phenylalanine included. Only the CDR3 part of the read is kept: 45 bases, read in frame from the first base. CDR1 and CDR2, looked up from the germline V gene, are SGHRS and YFSETQ. Trimming removed 4 bases from V and 6 bases from J; the gene matches leave 8 bases unexplained. Libraries came from the immunoSEQ multiplex PCR assay. In the original analysis: A statistical classification framework was built for diagnosing cytomegalovirus status from the catalog of TCR beta chain sequences. Not all clones reach the TCRdb copy of this immuneACCESS table, which keeps in-frame sequences only. Checked studies attribute under half of the gap to unresolved V genes and leave the rest unexplained. V and J calls and clone size are copied from that table; D and trimming were computed from the DNA. This sample gives over 200,000 clones in total; 85% to 90% of them show up just once. Together, the top ten hold under 0.4% of the sample.

Source material: PBMCs. The chain was built from TRBV5-1 and TRBJ2-2; 8 bases in between match TRBD1. The TCR originated in a woman aged 18-29 years in good health and CMV-seronegative. Read as DNA, the sequence is TGCGCCAGCAGCCTGATAGCAGGGGGCGCCGGGGAGCTGTTTTTT. This translates into CASSLIAGGAGELFF.